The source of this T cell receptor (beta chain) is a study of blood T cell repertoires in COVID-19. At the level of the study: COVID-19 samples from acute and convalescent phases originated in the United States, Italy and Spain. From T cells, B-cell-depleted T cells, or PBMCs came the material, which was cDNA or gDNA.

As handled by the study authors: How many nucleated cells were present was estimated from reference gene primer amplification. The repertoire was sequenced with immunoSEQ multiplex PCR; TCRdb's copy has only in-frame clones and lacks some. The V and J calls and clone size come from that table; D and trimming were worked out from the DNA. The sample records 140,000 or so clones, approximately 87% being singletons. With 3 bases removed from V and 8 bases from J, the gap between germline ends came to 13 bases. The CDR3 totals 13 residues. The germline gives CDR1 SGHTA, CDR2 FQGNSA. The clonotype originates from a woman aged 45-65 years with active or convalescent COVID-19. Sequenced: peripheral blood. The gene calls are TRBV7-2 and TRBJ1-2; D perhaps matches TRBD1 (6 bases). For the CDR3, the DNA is TGTGCCAGCAGCTTCAGACAGGTATACGGCTACACCTTC. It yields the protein CASSFRQVYGYTF.